This T cell receptor (beta chain) was captured in a study of cytomegalovirus exposure and HLA in healthy donors. The study, taken as a whole, reports: Equally common other TCR beta chains were less clonally expanded than HLA-associated ones, a later analysis found.

Comment on this clone: Its target is unknown.

Both 60 Vbeta primers and 13 Jbeta primers went into the PCR. Produced via immunoSEQ multiplex PCR; TCRdb's table is partial and in-frame only. The repertoire has 85,000 to 120,000 clones, about 70% of them found once; the top ten carry roughly 2.8%. The sequenced sample was PBMCs. The TCR sequence derives from a female donor in good health and CMV-seronegative.

The CDR3 sequence: CASSEDPHDGLAKNIQYF. The CDR3 DNA sequence: TGTGCCAGCAGTGAAGACCCCCATGATGGGCTAGCCAAAAACATTCAGTACTTC. V and J are TRBV25-1 and TRBJ2-4; D is undetermined. Between the trimmed V and J ends, which lost 2 bases and 0 bases, there was a span of 17 bases. Germline V lookup: CDR1 MGHDK, CDR2 SYGVNS. The CDR3 sequence is 18 residues long.